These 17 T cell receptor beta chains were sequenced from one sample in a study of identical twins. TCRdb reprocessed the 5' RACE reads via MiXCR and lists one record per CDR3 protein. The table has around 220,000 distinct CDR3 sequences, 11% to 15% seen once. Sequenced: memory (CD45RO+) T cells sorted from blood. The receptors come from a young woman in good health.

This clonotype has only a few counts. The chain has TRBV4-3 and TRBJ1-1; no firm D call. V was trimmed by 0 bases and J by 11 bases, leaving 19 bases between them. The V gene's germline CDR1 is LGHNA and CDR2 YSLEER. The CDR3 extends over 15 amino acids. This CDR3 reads CASSQESRALLGAFF. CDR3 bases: TGCGCCAGCAGCCAAGAGTCGCGCGCCCTGCTCGGTGCTTTCTTT.

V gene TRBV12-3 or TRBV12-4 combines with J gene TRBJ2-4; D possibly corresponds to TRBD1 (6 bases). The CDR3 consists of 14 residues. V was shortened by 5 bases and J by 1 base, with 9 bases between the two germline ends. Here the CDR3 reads CASSRGTAKNIQYF. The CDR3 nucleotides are TGTGCCAGCAGTAGGGGGACGGCCAAAAACATTCAGTACTTC.

The CDR3 nucleotides are TGCGCCAGCAGCTTGGCCGTGGGGACAGGGGGCTACGAGCAGTACTTC. It translates to CASSLAVGTGGYEQYF. V usage is TRBV5-1 and J usage is TRBJ2-7, with 11 positions matching TRBD1. The CDR3 has 16 amino acids. Germline V gene sequence: CDR1 SGHRS, CDR2 YFSETQ. Trimming at V came to 0 bases and at J to 3 bases, leaving 5 bases not matched to a gene.

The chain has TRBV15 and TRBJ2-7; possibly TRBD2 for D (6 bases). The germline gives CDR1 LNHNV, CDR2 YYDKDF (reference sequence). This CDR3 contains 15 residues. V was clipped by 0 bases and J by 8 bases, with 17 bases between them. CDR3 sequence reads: CATSRDLGTPNQQYF. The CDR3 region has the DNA TGTGCCACCAGCAGAGATCTCGGGACTCCGAATCAGCAGTACTTC.

CDR3 protein: CASSRTLLATNEKLFF. The CDR3 DNA follows: TGTGCCAGCAGCCGGACGCTACTTGCAACTAATGAAAAACTGTTTTTT. The chain joins TRBV3-1 to TRBJ1-4; no clear D gene. There are 16 residues in the CDR3. Trimming cost V 4 bases and J 0 bases, with 12 bases left between them. Germline-derived CDR1 and CDR2 are LGHDT and YNNKEL (reference sequence). The whole variable domain, remainder taken from reference TRBV3-1 and TRBJ1-4, is DTAVSQTPKYLVTQMGNDKSIKCEQNLGHDTMYWYKQDSKKFLKIMFSYNNKELIINETVPNRFSPKSPDKAHLNLHINSLELGDSAVYFCASSRTLLATNEKLFFGSGTQLSVL.

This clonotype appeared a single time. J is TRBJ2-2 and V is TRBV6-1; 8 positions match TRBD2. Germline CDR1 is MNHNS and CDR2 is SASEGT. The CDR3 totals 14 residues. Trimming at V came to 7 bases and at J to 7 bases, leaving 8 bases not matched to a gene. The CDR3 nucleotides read TGTGCCAGCACCTCGGGGGGGCGGGTCGGGGAGCTGTTTTTT. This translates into CASTSGGRVGELFF.

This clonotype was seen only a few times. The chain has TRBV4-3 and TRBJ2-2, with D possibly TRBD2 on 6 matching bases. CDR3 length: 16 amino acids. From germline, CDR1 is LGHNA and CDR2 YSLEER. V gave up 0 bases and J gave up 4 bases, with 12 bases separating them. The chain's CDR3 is CASSQDWGVATGELFF. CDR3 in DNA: TGCGCCAGCAGCCAAGATTGGGGGGTGGCCACCGGGGAGCTGTTTTTT.

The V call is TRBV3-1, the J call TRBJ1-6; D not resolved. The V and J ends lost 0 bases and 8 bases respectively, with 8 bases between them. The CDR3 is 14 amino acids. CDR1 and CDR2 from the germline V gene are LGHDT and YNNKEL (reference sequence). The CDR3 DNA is TGTGCCAGCAGCCAAGATTGGGGTTATTCACCCCTCCACTTT. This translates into CASSQDWGYSPLHF.

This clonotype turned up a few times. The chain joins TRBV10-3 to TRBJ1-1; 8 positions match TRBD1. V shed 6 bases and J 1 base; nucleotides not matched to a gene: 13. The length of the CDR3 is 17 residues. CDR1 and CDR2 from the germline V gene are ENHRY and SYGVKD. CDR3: CAIRAPDRGGGNTEAFF. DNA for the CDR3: TGTGCCATCAGGGCCCCCGACAGGGGAGGAGGGAACACTGAAGCTTTCTTT.

The CDR3 nucleotides read TGCAGCGTCGATAGAAGTGGTTGGGGCTACACCTTC. Amino acids: CSVDRSGWGYTF. The chain uses TRBV29-1 and TRBJ1-2; no clear D gene. Germline V CDR1 and CDR2: SQVTM, ANQGSEA. CDR3 length equals 12 residues. V was shortened by 6 bases and J by 8 bases, with 16 bases between the two germline ends.

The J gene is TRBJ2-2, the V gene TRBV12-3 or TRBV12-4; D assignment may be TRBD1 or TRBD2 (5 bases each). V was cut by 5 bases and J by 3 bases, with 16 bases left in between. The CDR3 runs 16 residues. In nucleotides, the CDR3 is TGTGCCAGCAGTGTAGATCCGGGACCCTACACCGGGGAGCTGTTTTTT. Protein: CASSVDPGPYTGELFF.

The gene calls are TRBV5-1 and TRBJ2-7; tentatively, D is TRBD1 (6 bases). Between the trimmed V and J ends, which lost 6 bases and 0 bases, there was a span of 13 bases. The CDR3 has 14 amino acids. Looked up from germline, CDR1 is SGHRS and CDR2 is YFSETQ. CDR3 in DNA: TGCGCCAGCAAACGACAGGACCCCTCCTACGAGCAGTACTTC. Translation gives CASKRQDPSYEQYF.

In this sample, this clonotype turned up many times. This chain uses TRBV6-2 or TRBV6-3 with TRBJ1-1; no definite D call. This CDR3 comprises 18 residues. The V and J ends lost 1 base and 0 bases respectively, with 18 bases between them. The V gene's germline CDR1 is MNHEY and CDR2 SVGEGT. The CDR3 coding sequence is TGTGCCAGCAGTTACTTCCTCTATCCTGGACGGCTGAACACTGAAGCTTTCTTT. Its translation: CASSYFLYPGRLNTEAFF.

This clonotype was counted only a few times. The chain's CDR3 is CASSLELQAPNEQFF. In nucleotides, the CDR3 is TGTGCCAGCAGTTTAGAACTCCAGGCCCCCAATGAGCAGTTCTTC. V is TRBV12-3 or TRBV12-4 and J is TRBJ2-1; D call uncertain. This CDR3 comprises 15 residues. Trimming removed 1 base at V and 6 bases at J, with 13 bases between.

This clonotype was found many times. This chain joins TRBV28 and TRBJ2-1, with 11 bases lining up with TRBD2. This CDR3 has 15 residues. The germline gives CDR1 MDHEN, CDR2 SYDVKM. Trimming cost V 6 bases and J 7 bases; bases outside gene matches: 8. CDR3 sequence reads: CASRGKLAGDNEQFF. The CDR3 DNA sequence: TGTGCCAGCAGAGGAAAACTAGCGGGAGATAATGAGCAGTTCTTC. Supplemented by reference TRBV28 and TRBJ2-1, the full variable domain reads DVKVTQSSRYLVKRTGEKVFLECVQDMDHENMFWYRQDPGLGLRLIYFSYDVKMKEKGDIPEGYSVSREKKERFSLILESASTNQTSMYLCASRGKLAGDNEQFFGPGTRLTVL.

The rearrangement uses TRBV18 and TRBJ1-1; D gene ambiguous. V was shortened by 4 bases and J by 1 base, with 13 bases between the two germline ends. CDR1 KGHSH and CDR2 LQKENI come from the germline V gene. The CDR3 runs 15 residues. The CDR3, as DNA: TGTGCCAGCTCACTCCACGGGTCGGCGAACACTGAAGCTTTCTTT. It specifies CASSLHGSANTEAFF.

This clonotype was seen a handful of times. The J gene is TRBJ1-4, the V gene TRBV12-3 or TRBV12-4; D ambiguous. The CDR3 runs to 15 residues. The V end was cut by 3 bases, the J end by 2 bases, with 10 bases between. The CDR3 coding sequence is TGTGCCAGCAGTTTTTCAGGTTCGACTAATGAAAAACTGTTTTTT. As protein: CASSFSGSTNEKLFF.